This T cell receptor beta chain was captured by sequencing in a study of Graves' ophthalmopathy and Graves' hyperthyroidism. The sequenced template was RNA, covering the TCR beta CDR3 region. The authors performed first-round RT-PCR with HTBI primers and then a second-round multiplex PCR. TCRdb analysed the multiplex PCR reads with MiXCR anew, one entry per CDR3 protein. The table shows 300,000 or so distinct CDR3 sequences, with about a sixth occurring only once. This TCR came from an adult man with Graves' ophthalmopathy. The sequenced sample was peripheral blood.

As DNA, the CDR3 is TGTGCCACCAGCAGAGAAGACAGGGGCGACAACTATGGCTACACCTTC. Residues: CATSREDRGDNYGYTF. The chain has TRBV15 and TRBJ1-2, with TRBD1 matching 8 bases. This CDR3 contains 16 residues. Germline lookup yields CDR1 LNHNV and CDR2 YYDKDF (reference sequence). With V trimmed by 0 bases and J by 2 bases, 5 bases remained unmatched.